These 8 T cell receptor beta chains came from one sample sequenced in a study of T cell responses to AZD1222 COVID-19 vaccine. TCRdb's copy holds only in-frame clones and misses some; the assay was immunoSEQ multiplex PCR. The repertoire includes approximately 140,000 clones, 80% to 85% of them detected once, and 4.1% sits in the top ten. The sequencing here drew on peripheral blood, taken on day 0 of MenACWY control vaccination. Every receptor here comes from an adult in good health.

This chain uses TRBV19 with TRBJ2-2; 9 positions match TRBD2. Per the germline V gene, CDR1 is LNHDA and CDR2 is SQIVND (reference sequence). The CDR3 is made up of 18 amino acids. The V and J ends lost 0 bases and 5 bases, in that order; junction bases with no gene match: 10. The CDR3 DNA sequence: TGTGCCAGTAGTATAGATCAATTACTAGCGGGTCCTACCGGGGAGCTGTTTTTT. Translation: CASSIDQLLAGPTGELFF.

This clone was counted a few times. The CDR3 protein is CASSLTVYGYTF. CDR3 bases: TGTGCCAGCAGTTTGACCGTCTATGGCTACACCTTC. The chain couples TRBV12-3 or TRBV12-4 to TRBJ1-2; D is uncertain. The ends were cut back, 3 bases at V and 4 bases at J, with 6 bases in the middle. The CDR3 is made up of 12 amino acids.

This clone has more than one count but fewer than ten. The chain uses TRBV11-2 and TRBJ1-6, with D hard to call. This CDR3 comprises 15 residues. CDR1 is SGHAT, CDR2 FQNNGV, per germline. Trimming removed 0 bases from V and 6 bases from J, with 9 bases in between. The CDR3 here is CASSLESDRNSPLHF. CDR3 nucleotide sequence: TGTGCCAGCAGCTTAGAATCGGACCGTAATTCACCCCTCCACTTT.

V and J are TRBV21-1 and TRBJ2-2; no check of the table's D call, TRBD2, against the DNA was made. TRBV21-1 is a pseudogene segment. This CDR3 comprises 18 residues. CDR3 DNA sequence: TGTGCCAGCAGCCCCCCGAGCCAGGATAGAGGGGGGGCCGGGGAGCTGTTTTTT. Translation: CASSPPSQDRGGAGELFF.

This sequence joins TRBV3-1 (or the pseudogene TRBV3-2) and TRBJ1-1; D not resolved. Germline V gene sequence: CDR1 LGHDT, CDR2 YNNKEL (reference sequence). The length of the CDR3 is 13 residues. V was cut by 2 bases and J by 6 bases, with 10 bases left in between. The DNA of the CDR3 is TGTGCCAGCAGCCAATGGGTTAGCGCTGAAGCTTTCTTT. This encodes CASSQWVSAEAFF.

In its sample, this clone was seen a few times. The V gene is TRBV6-4, the J gene TRBJ1-5, with D possibly being TRBD1 (6 bases). The germline CDR1 and CDR2 sequences are MRHNA and SNTAGT. This CDR3 is built from 13 residues. V lost 3 bases and J 7 bases, leaving 10 bases between the germline ends. DNA of the CDR3: TGTGCCAGCAGTGAGGGGGCGAGGCAGCCCCAGCATTTT. Encoded protein: CASSEGARQPQHF.

The chain joins TRBV6-1 to TRBJ1-5; D is uncertain. Germline V lookup: CDR1 MNHNS, CDR2 SASEGT. V lost 2 bases and J 5 bases, leaving 7 bases between the germline ends. The CDR3 sequence is 13 residues long. The CDR3, as DNA: TGTGCCAGCAGTGAATTAAATTATCAGCCCCAGCATTTT. Its translation: CASSELNYQPQHF.

The V and J genes are TRBV11-2 and TRBJ2-3; D gene uncertain. Germline CDR1 is SGHAT and CDR2 is FQNNGV. The ends were cut back, 6 bases at V and 0 bases at J, with 10 bases in the middle. This CDR3 comprises 14 residues. The CDR3 region is CASRFAVSTDTQYF. CDR3 nucleotides: TGTGCCAGCAGATTCGCTGTAAGCACAGATACGCAGTATTTT.